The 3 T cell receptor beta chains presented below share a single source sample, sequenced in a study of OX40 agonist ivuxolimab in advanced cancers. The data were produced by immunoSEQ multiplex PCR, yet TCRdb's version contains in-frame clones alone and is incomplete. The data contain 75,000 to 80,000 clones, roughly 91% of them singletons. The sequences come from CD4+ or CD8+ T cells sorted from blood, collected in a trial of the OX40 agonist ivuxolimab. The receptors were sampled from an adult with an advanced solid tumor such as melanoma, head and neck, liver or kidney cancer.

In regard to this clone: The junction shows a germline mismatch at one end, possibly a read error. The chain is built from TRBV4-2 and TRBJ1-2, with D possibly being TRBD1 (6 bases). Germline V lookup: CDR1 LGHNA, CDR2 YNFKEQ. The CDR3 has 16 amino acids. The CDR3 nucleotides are TGTGCCAGCAGCCAAGATCATCGGACGAGGGGGGTCCCGAACCTCTTC. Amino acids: CASSQDHRTRGVPNLF.

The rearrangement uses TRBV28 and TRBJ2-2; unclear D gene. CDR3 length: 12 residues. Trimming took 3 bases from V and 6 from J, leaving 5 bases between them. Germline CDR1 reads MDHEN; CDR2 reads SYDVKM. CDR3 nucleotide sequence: TGTGCCAGCAGTTTTAACCCCGGGGAGCTGTTTTTT. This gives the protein CASSFNPGELFF.

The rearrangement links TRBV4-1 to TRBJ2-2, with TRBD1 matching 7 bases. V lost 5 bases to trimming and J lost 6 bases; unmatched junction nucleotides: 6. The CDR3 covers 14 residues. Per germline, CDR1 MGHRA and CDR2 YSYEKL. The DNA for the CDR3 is TGCGCCAGCAGCTACGGACAGGCAGCCGGGGAGCTGTTTTTT. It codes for CASSYGQAAGELFF.